This is a list of T cell receptor beta chains from one sample in a study of T cells in Graves' hyperthyroidism and ophthalmopathy. TCRdb re-called the multiplex PCR reads with MiXCR, one entry per CDR3 protein. Of about 640,000 distinct CDR3 sequences in the sample, around 20% were seen once. Sequencing was done on a sample of blood. The source of these receptors is a man under 40 with Graves' ophthalmopathy. The CDR3 runs from the conserved cysteine through the conserved F or W. Each record gives: J gene, D gene, V gene, clone size, CDR3 DNA, CDR3 protein. The D gene is left open where the match is weak. Size is omitted from some rows. Given values are once, few, many or a class for expanded clones.

j_gene: TRBJ2-5; d_gene: -; v_gene: TRBV7-2; abundance: many; CDR3nt: TGTGCCAGCAGTTCACAGGGTTCTTTACCTAAAGAGACCCAGTACTTC; CDR3aa: CASSSQGSLPKETQYF
j_gene: TRBJ2-5; d_gene: -; v_gene: TRBV6-2/TRBV6-3; abundance: once; CDR3nt: TGTGCCAGCAGTTACGGGCGGTTCCAAGAGACCCAGTACTTC; CDR3aa: CASSYGRFQETQYF
j_gene: TRBJ2-2; d_gene: -; v_gene: TRBV10-3; abundance: -; CDR3nt: TGTGCCATCACGGGCAGCTTGAACACCGGGGAGCTGTTTTTT; CDR3aa: CAITGSLNTGELFF
j_gene: TRBJ1-5; d_gene: TRBD1; v_gene: TRBV20-1; abundance: once; CDR3nt: TGCAGTGCCGGGACAGGGGATCAGCCCCAGCATTTT; CDR3aa: CSAGTGDQPQHF
j_gene: TRBJ1-1; d_gene: TRBD1; v_gene: TRBV30; abundance: -; CDR3nt: TGTGCCTGGAGGGACAGGGGTAGAACTGAAGCTTTCTTT; CDR3aa: CAWRDRGRTEAFF
j_gene: TRBJ2-3; d_gene: TRBD2; v_gene: TRBV20-1; abundance: -; CDR3nt: TGCAGTGCTAGTACTAGCGGGAGGTTCGCAGATACGCAGTATTTT; CDR3aa: CSASTSGRFADTQYF
j_gene: TRBJ1-5; d_gene: -; v_gene: TRBV20-1; abundance: many; CDR3nt: TGCAGTGCTAGAGAGGGTGAGGGCAATCAGCCCCAGCATTTT; CDR3aa: CSAREGEGNQPQHF
j_gene: TRBJ1-5; d_gene: -; v_gene: TRBV9; abundance: few; CDR3nt: TGTGCCAGCAGCGTTGGGACTGGGCAGCCCCAGCATTTT; CDR3aa: CASSVGTGQPQHF
j_gene: TRBJ2-1; d_gene: TRBD2; v_gene: TRBV6-2/TRBV6-3; abundance: few; CDR3nt: TGTGCCAGCAGCCCAGCGGGAGGCCACAATGAGCAGTTCTTC; CDR3aa: CASSPAGGHNEQFF
j_gene: TRBJ1-2; d_gene: -; v_gene: TRBV11-2; abundance: few; CDR3nt: TGTGCCAGCAGCTCTAGGGGAGATGGCTACACCTTC; CDR3aa: CASSSRGDGYTF
j_gene: TRBJ2-5; d_gene: TRBD1; v_gene: TRBV18; abundance: -; CDR3nt: TGTGCCAGCTCAGCGAACAGGGGGCAACAAGAGACCCAGTACTTC; CDR3aa: CASSANRGQQETQYF
j_gene: TRBJ1-6; d_gene: TRBD1; v_gene: TRBV3-1; abundance: -; CDR3nt: TGTGCCAGCAGCCAAGGCTTGAGACAGGGTAATTCACCCCTCCACTTT; CDR3aa: CASSQGLRQGNSPLHF
j_gene: TRBJ2-7; d_gene: -; v_gene: TRBV6-2/TRBV6-3; abundance: few; CDR3nt: TGTGCCAGCAGTTTCCGGGCCCCCTCCTACGAGCAGTACTTC; CDR3aa: CASSFRAPSYEQYF
j_gene: TRBJ1-1; d_gene: -; v_gene: TRBV5-5; abundance: -; CDR3nt: TGTGCCAGCAGCTTGGAGATGGGGAGCTATTCTGAAGCTTTCTTT; CDR3aa: CASSLEMGSYSEAFF
j_gene: TRBJ1-1; d_gene: TRBD1; v_gene: TRBV20-1; abundance: -; CDR3nt: TGCAGTCCCCGGGACAGGTTTCGGTGGAACACTGAAGCTTTCTTT; CDR3aa: CSPRDRFRWNTEAFF
j_gene: TRBJ2-7; d_gene: -; v_gene: TRBV7-9; abundance: few; CDR3nt: TGTGCCAGCAGCTCAAGACCCGGTGGGAGCCTGGAGTACGAGCAGTACTTC; CDR3aa: CASSSRPGGSLEYEQYF
j_gene: TRBJ2-5; d_gene: -; v_gene: TRBV6-5; abundance: -; CDR3nt: TGTGCCAGCAGTTATCGTCGAGGGGTGGCGCCGCAGGAGACCCAGTACTTC; CDR3aa: CASSYRRGVAPQETQYF
j_gene: TRBJ2-3; d_gene: -; v_gene: TRBV7-3; abundance: few; CDR3nt: TGTGCCAGCAGCCCCCATCCGCGACAAAAGAGGACAGATACGCAGTATTTT; CDR3aa: CASSPHPRQKRTDTQYF
j_gene: TRBJ1-4; d_gene: -; v_gene: TRBV3-1; abundance: -; CDR3nt: TGTGCCAGCAGCCAGTCAGGCGCAACTAATGAAAAACTGTTTTTT; CDR3aa: CASSQSGATNEKLFF
j_gene: TRBJ2-3; d_gene: TRBD2; v_gene: TRBV10-3; abundance: few; CDR3nt: TGTGCCATTTCCTCGGGACTAGCGAAGACAGATACGCAGTATTTT; CDR3aa: CAISSGLAKTDTQYF
j_gene: TRBJ2-1; d_gene: TRBD2; v_gene: TRBV7-2; abundance: few; CDR3nt: TGTGCCAGCAGCTTACTCCCTAGCGGGAGGATAGAGTGGGAGCAGTTCTTC; CDR3aa: CASSLLPSGRIEWEQFF
j_gene: TRBJ2-7; d_gene: TRBD1; v_gene: TRBV27; abundance: -; CDR3nt: TGTGCCAGCAATTCGGGGACAGGGCCCCTCGAGCAGTACTTC; CDR3aa: CASNSGTGPLEQYF
j_gene: TRBJ1-1; d_gene: -; v_gene: TRBV2; abundance: -; CDR3nt: TGTGCCAGCAGTGAGTTGGAGAACACTGAAGCTTCCTTT; CDR3aa: CASSELENTEASF